The next 28 T cell receptor beta chains were all read from a single sample in a study of tumor-infiltrating lymphocytes in primary liver carcinoma. From roughly 0.5 ug total RNA, TCR beta cDNA was generated with a primer in the constant region. Libraries of TCR beta came from three nested multiplex PCR rounds with slightly modified ARM-PCR. TRBV1-TRBV30 forward primers paired with a C-beta reverse primer were used in the first two PCR rounds, which ran approximately 10 cycles each. In TCRdb, the multiplex PCR reads were re-called with MiXCR into one record per CDR3 protein. This sample has approximately 190,000 distinct CDR3 sequences, with 70% to 90% found just once. For each extraction, RNA and DNA were obtained together from around 18-30 mg of unsorted bulk tissue. The material sequenced was tumor tissue from primary liver carcinoma. The receptors originated from a man in his forties or fifties with primary liver carcinoma and hepatitis B virus infection.

Comment on this clonotype: At one boundary the junction diverges from the germline segment, which might be a read error. CDR3 nucleotides: TGTGCCTGGAGAGGGCCGTCAAATAATTCACTCCTCCACTTT. It specifies CAWRGPSNNSLLHF. The V and J genes are TRBV30 and TRBJ1-6, with D hard to call. Germline CDR1 and CDR2: GTSNPN and SVGIG (reference sequence). This CDR3 comprises 14 residues.

Comments on this clonotype: Since a much larger clone is just one base distant, this may be a read error. The chain couples TRBV29-1 to TRBJ1-1, with 7 bases fitting TRBD1. Germline V CDR1 and CDR2: SQVTM, ANQGSEA. The CDR3 extends over 12 amino acids. CDR3 region: CSEGGPGTETFF. CDR3 DNA: TGCAGCGAAGGGGGCCCGGGAACTGAAACTTTCTTT.

The rearrangement uses TRBV5-4 and TRBJ2-7; 7 bases agree with TRBD1. CDR3 length equals 14 residues. J was trimmed by 7 bases and V by 6 bases; bases with no gene match: 13. Germline V lookup: CDR1 SGHNT, CDR2 YYREEE (reference sequence). CDR3 sequence: CASTPERAGGEQYF. The CDR3 coding sequence is TGTGCCAGCACCCCCGAAAGGGCAGGGGGAGAGCAGTACTTC.

A word on this clonotype: Since no conserved phenylalanine or tryptophan closes the CDR3, a read error is the likely cause. The rearrangement uses TRBV6-6 and TRBJ1-2, with 7 positions matching TRBD1. Germline V gene sequence: CDR1 MNHNY, CDR2 SVGAGI (reference sequence). With 6 bases clipped from V and 4 bases from J, the junction kept 8 bases outside the gene matches. This CDR3 spans 14 amino acids. This CDR3 reads CASRKPDRFYGYTI. As DNA, the CDR3 is TGTGCCAGCAGAAAACCGGACAGGTTCTATGGCTACACCATC.

This clonotype occurred many times. The chain employs TRBV12-3 or TRBV12-4 and TRBJ2-1; TRBD1 matches 7 bases. The CDR3 length is 13 residues. Trimming took 6 bases from V and 6 from J; bases not matched to a gene: 5. This CDR3 is CASRPTGRNEQFF. CDR3 coding DNA: TGTGCCAGCAGGCCGACAGGGCGCAATGAGCAGTTCTTC.

Note on this clonotype: The conserved phenylalanine or tryptophan is not found at the CDR3 terminus, so this likely reflects a read error. The DNA is omitted, as the CDR3 cannot be located on it reliably, and the CDR3 follows TCRdb's listing. The chain is built from TRBV6-5 and TRBJ1-3; TRBD1, the table's D call, lacks a check against the DNA. The CDR3 comprises 16 residues, both ends counted. The V gene's germline CDR1 is MNHEY and CDR2 SVGAGI. CDR3 region: CASSFGRGRVGNTIHS.

As concerns this clonotype: The junction differs from germline at one of its ends, possibly a read error. The chain recombines TRBV28 with TRBJ2-7, with TRBD2 matching over 7 bases. Per the germline V gene, CDR1 is MDHEN and CDR2 is SYDVKM. This CDR3 has 13 residues. The CDR3 DNA sequence: TGTGCTAGCAGCGGGAACCGCGCCTACGAGCAGTACTTC. It translates to CASSGNRAYEQYF.

Turning to this clonotype: Mismatch with germline at one junction end may stem from a read error. The rearrangement links TRBV6-6 to TRBJ1-6; 8 bases line up with TRBD1. The CDR3 covers 13 residues. Germline V lookup: CDR1 MNHNY, CDR2 SVGAGI (reference sequence). As DNA, the CDR3 is TGTGCCAGCAGTATGACAGGGGTTTCGCCCCTCAACTTT. It codes for CASSMTGVSPLNF.

Of note for this clonotype: Compared with germline, one end of the junction differs, possibly owing to a read error. This chain connects TRBV28 to TRBJ1-3; TRBD1 aligns across 7 bases. Germline loops: CDR1 MDHEN, CDR2 SYDVKM. This CDR3 region has 15 residues. The CDR3 region has the DNA TGTGCCAGCAGTGTAGGGGGCGCGGTAGGAAACACCATATATTTC. Its translation: CASSVGGAVGNTIYF. Full variable domain (outside the CDR3, taken from reference TRBV28 and TRBJ1-3): DVKVTQSSRYLVKRTGEKVFLECVQDMDHENMFWYRQDPGLGLRLIYFSYDVKMKEKGDIPEGYSVSREKKERFSLILESASTNQTSMYLCASSVGGAVGNTIYFGEGSWLTVV.

To note about this clonotype: The conserved phenylalanine or tryptophan normally closing the CDR3 is absent here, so this likely arose from a read error. This chain joins TRBV6-1 and TRBJ2-5, with 8 nucleotides matching TRBD2. Germline CDR1 MNHNS, CDR2 SASEGT. CDR3 size: 15 residues. The CDR3 loop is CANTGLAGGSETQYL. CDR3 sequence (DNA): TGTGCCAACACTGGACTAGCTGGGGGTTCGGAGACACAGTACTTA.

Concerning this clonotype: The junction does not match germline at one end; this may be a read error. V usage is TRBV10-2 and J usage is TRBJ2-7; D uncertain. Germline V gene sequence: CDR1 WSHSY, CDR2 SAAADI. This CDR3 contains 14 residues. CDR3 bases: TGCGTCAGCAGTGAGTCCCTCTGGGGTGGCGAGCAGTACTTC. Its translation: CVSSESLWGGEQYF.

Note on this clonotype: This may stem from a read error, because a much larger clone lies one nucleotide away. The rearrangement uses TRBV7-9 and TRBJ1-5; D gene unclear. The CDR3 extends over 15 amino acids. In germline, CDR1 is SEHNR, CDR2 FQNEAQ (reference sequence). In nucleotides, the CDR3 is TGTGCCAGCAGCTTTGGGTCTTCCTTGAATCAGCCCCAGCGTTTT. Amino acid sequence: CASSFGSSLNQPQRF. Variable domain in full (rest from reference TRBV7-9 and TRBJ1-5): DTGVSQNPRHKITKRGQNVTFRCDPISEHNRLYWYRQTLGQGPEFLTYFQNEAQLEKSRLLSDRFSAERPKGSFSTLEIQRTEQGDSAMYLCASSFGSSLNQPQRFGDGTRLSIL.

V usage is TRBV29-1 and J usage is TRBJ1-5; possible D gene TRBD1, 5 bases. This CDR3 is 14 amino acids long. CDR1 SQVTM and CDR2 ANQGSEA come from the germline V gene. The CDR3 DNA is TGCAACATCATCGAAGGACAAACCGGTCAGCCCCAGCATTTT. Protein sequence: CNIIEGQTGQPQHF.

The V and J genes are TRBV4-3 and TRBJ2-4; D remains unclear. Germline V CDR1 and CDR2: LGHNA, YSLEER. The germline V and J ends were trimmed by 6 bases and 7 bases, with 16 bases remaining between them. This CDR3 is 14 amino acids long. CDR3 coding DNA: TGCGCCAGCAGTCAACATGGCCTGGCGAACATTCAGTACTTC. Its translation is CASSQHGLANIQYF.

As to this clonotype: The CDR3 carries no conserved terminal phenylalanine or tryptophan, so it likely arises from a read error. The chain links TRBV4-1 to TRBJ2-2, with unresolved D. This CDR3 comprises 14 residues. Germline CDR1 reads MGHRA; CDR2 reads YSYEKL. V gave up 6 bases and J gave up 6 bases, with 14 bases separating them. The CDR3 DNA sequence: TGCGCCAGCAGGCCACTTACCCTCTCCGGGGAGCTGTTTTAT. Translation gives CASRPLTLSGELFY.

This clonotype was observed a single time. The junction departs from the called germline gene at one end, perhaps through a read error. Here the CDR3 DNA reads TGCGTCAGCAATGAAGTAGATAACACTGAAGCTTTCTTT. This codes for CVSNEVDNTEAFF. The gene calls are TRBV10-2 and TRBJ1-1; no definite D call. There are 13 residues in the CDR3. Germline CDR1 is WSHSY and CDR2 is SAAADI.

As concerns this clonotype: A read error may account for a junction end that differs from germline. The J gene is TRBJ2-7, the V gene TRBV6-1; no clear D gene. This CDR3 spans 15 amino acids. The V gene's germline CDR1 is MNHNS and CDR2 SASEGT. CDR3 protein: CASRRLGRVQYGQYF. CDR3 nucleotide sequence: TGTGCCAGCAGGCGCCTAGGAAGGGTCCAATACGGGCAGTACTTC.

The chain links TRBV4-1 to TRBJ2-2; 8 bases map to TRBD2. This CDR3 is built from 17 residues. CDR1 is MGHRA, CDR2 YSYEKL, per germline. Trimming removed 0 bases from V and 10 bases from J; junction bases left unmatched: 13. Written as DNA, the CDR3 is TGCGCCAGCAGCCAAGATAGAGCGGGAGCGAACACAGAGGAGCTGTTTTTT. Its protein product is CASSQDRAGANTEELFF.

The rearrangement links TRBV12-3 or TRBV12-4 to TRBJ1-2; D uncertain. The V end lost 0 bases, the J end lost 11 bases, and 16 bases lay between the germline ends. CDR3 length: 14 amino acids. The CDR3 DNA sequence: TGTGCCAGCAGTTTAGCGCGGGCGAAAGGTGGTTACACCTTC. It encodes CASSLARAKGGYTF.

Ten or more counts support this clonotype. CDR3 nucleotides: TGTGCCAGCAGCCCGGACAGGGGTGGCAATCAGCCCCAGCATTTT. This translates into CASSPDRGGNQPQHF. This sequence joins TRBV5-4 and TRBJ1-5, with TRBD1 matching over 9 bases. Trimming removed 4 bases from V and 2 bases from J; junction bases left unmatched: 4. CDR3 length: 15 amino acids. Looked up from germline, CDR1 is SGHNT and CDR2 is YYREEE (reference sequence).

The V and J genes are TRBV5-5 and TRBJ1-3; weak D call: TRBD1 (6 bases). The V end lost 5 bases, the J end lost 4 bases, and 13 bases lay between the germline ends. This CDR3 is 14 amino acids long. Looked up from germline, CDR1 is SGHKS and CDR2 is YYEKEE (reference sequence). The CDR3 loop reads CASSVTGTGNTIYF. The CDR3 nucleotides read TGTGCCAGCAGTGTCACAGGGACCGGAAACACCATATATTTT.

The chain employs TRBV29-1 and TRBJ2-7, with a possible D match to TRBD2 (6 bases). Germline V gene data show CDR1 as SQVTM and CDR2 as ANQGSEA. V shed 6 bases and J shed 3 bases, with 12 bases lying between them. This CDR3 spans 12 amino acids. The CDR3: CSVRLDSYEQYF. In nucleotides, the CDR3 is TGCAGCGTCCGACTAGACAGCTACGAGCAGTACTTC.

Concerning this clonotype: An end of the junction does not agree with germline; a read error may underlie this. CDR3 sequence reads: CVISNRGRETQYF. CDR3 nucleotides: TGTGTCATCAGTAACCGAGGACGAGAGACCCAATACTTC. V gene TRBV10-3 combines with J gene TRBJ2-5; no clear D gene. The germline V gene encodes CDR1 ENHRY and CDR2 SYGVKD. This CDR3 is built from 13 residues.

Points on this clonotype: One base away lies a much larger clone, so this may be a sequencing read error. This sequence joins TRBV28 and TRBJ2-7; D remains ambiguous. Germline lookup yields CDR1 MDHEN and CDR2 SYDVKM. Trimming took off 10 bases at V and 3 bases at J, with 10 bases between the two ends. The CDR3 runs to 11 residues. DNA of the CDR3: TGTGCCACCAGGAGCCTCTACGAGCAGTACTTC. Its translation is CATRSLYEQYF.

The rearrangement joins TRBV11-2 to TRBJ1-2; no reliable D call. The CDR3 is 13 amino acids. The germline CDR1 and CDR2 sequences are SGHAT and FQNNGV. The CDR3 loop reads CISSLDGNDGYTF. The CDR3 DNA follows: TGTATCAGCAGCTTAGATGGAAACGATGGCTACACCTTC.

Worth noting for this clonotype: One junction end disagrees with the germline gene, perhaps due to a read error. The rearrangement uses TRBV29-1 and TRBJ2-2; 7 bases are shared with TRBD2. The CDR3 extends over 16 amino acids. In germline, CDR1 is SQVTM, CDR2 ANQGSEA. The CDR3 reads CSVAGLSATNTGEQFF. CDR3 coding DNA: TGCAGCGTTGCGGGACTATCGGCAACGAATACCGGGGAGCAGTTTTTT.

Concerning this clonotype: At one boundary the junction diverges from the germline segment, which might be a read error. The rearrangement uses TRBV29-1 and TRBJ2-5, with D tentatively TRBD1 (5 bases). The CDR3 runs to 12 residues. Germline assignment: CDR1 SQVTM and CDR2 ANQGSEA. CDR3 sequence: CSDMDNGETHYF. CDR3 sequence (DNA): TGCAGCGATATGGACAATGGAGAGACCCATTATTTC.

About this clonotype itself: Given the absence of the conserved phenylalanine or tryptophan at the CDR3 end, a read error is likely. The rearrangement links TRBV5-1 to TRBJ2-7; TRBD2 might be the D (6 bases). Germline V lookup: CDR1 SGHRS, CDR2 YFSETQ. This CDR3 region has 15 residues. CDR3 protein: CASSSAGTGPYEQYL. CDR3 in DNA: TGTGCCAGCAGCTCCGCCGGGACTGGACCCTACGAGCAGTACCTC.